The sequence of this T cell receptor (beta chain) was determined in a study of T cells in Graves' hyperthyroidism and ophthalmopathy. Amplification of TCR beta CDR3 regions was performed using RNA transcripts as template. An initial round of RT-PCR targeting the TCR CDR3 relied on the HTBI primer set. TCRdb re-analysed the multiplex PCR reads in MiXCR, keeping a single row per CDR3 protein. Of 550,000 to 800,000 distinct CDR3 sequences listed, approximately 16% are singletons. This CDR3 comprises 12 residues. V gave up 5 bases and J gave up 8 bases, with 12 bases separating them. Germline CDR1 reads LGHDT; CDR2 reads YNNKEL (reference sequence).

This sequence joins TRBV3-1 and TRBJ1-1, with D uncertain. The TCR comes from a man aged 18 to 29 with Graves' hyperthyroidism. The specimen sequenced was blood. The CDR3 here is CASSTINGEAFF. DNA for the CDR3: TGTGCCAGCAGCACCATCAACGGGGAAGCTTTCTTT. The full variable domain, rest sourced from reference TRBV3-1 and TRBJ1-1, is DTAVSQTPKYLVTQMGNDKSIKCEQNLGHDTMYWYKQDSKKFLKIMFSYNNKELIINETVPNRFSPKSPDKAHLNLHINSLELGDSAVYFCASSTINGEAFFGQGTRLTVV.